The 9 T cell receptor beta chains below were found in one sample sequenced in a study of T cells in Graves' hyperthyroidism and ophthalmopathy. Amplification of TCR beta CDR3 regions used RNA as the template. First-round RT-PCR with HTBI primers amplified the TCR CDR3 region. Each CDR3 protein gets one entry after TCRdb re-called the multiplex PCR reads with MiXCR. Of hundreds of thousands of distinct CDR3 sequences detected, about 14% appear once; the ten largest clones hold around 13%. The sample taken for sequencing was blood. The receptors were gathered from a woman in her fifties or sixties with Graves' ophthalmopathy.

The chain joins TRBV9 to TRBJ2-3; 7 bases are shared with TRBD2. Germline V CDR1 and CDR2: SGDLS, YYNGEE. The CDR3 length is 15 residues. With 0 bases clipped from V and 5 bases from J, the junction kept 6 bases outside the gene matches. CDR3: CASSVAGRAVDTQYF. The CDR3 DNA is TGTGCCAGCAGCGTAGCTGGGAGGGCCGTAGATACGCAGTATTTT. The whole variable domain, filled in from reference TRBV9 and TRBJ2-3, reads DSGVTQTPKHLITATGQRVTLRCSPRSGDLSVYWYQQSLDQGLQFLIQYYNGEERAKGNILERFSAQQFPDLHSELNLSSLELGDSALYFCASSVAGRAVDTQYFGPGTRLTVL.

CDR3 bases: TGTGCCAGCAGCAACAGGGGAGAGGCTTTCTTT. It specifies CASSNRGEAFF. The J gene is TRBJ1-1, the V gene TRBV6-1; 7 bases are shared with TRBD1. Germline V gives CDR1 MNHNS, CDR2 SASEGT. Germline trimming cut 6 bases from V and 11 bases from J; bases unmatched to any gene: 6. This CDR3 contains 11 residues.

This clonotype showed up just a few times. The chain has TRBV3-1 and TRBJ1-2, with 10 bases matching TRBD1. Germline trimming cut 1 base from V and 2 bases from J; bases unmatched to any gene: 4. Germline CDR1 reads LGHDT; CDR2 reads YNNKEL (reference sequence). The CDR3 is 16 amino acids. The CDR3 reads CASSQGGQGMNYGYTF. CDR3 coding DNA: TGTGCCAGCAGCCAAGGGGGACAGGGGATGAACTATGGCTACACCTTC.

This clonotype came up many times. The chain carries TRBV11-1 and TRBJ1-1; D ambiguous. Germline V lookup: CDR1 SGHAT, CDR2 FQDESV (reference sequence). The CDR3 has 15 amino acids. V was cut by 5 bases and J by 1 base, with 14 bases left in between. Here the CDR3 reads CASSPQRLGNTEAFF. DNA for the CDR3: TGTGCCAGCAGCCCTCAGCGACTGGGGAACACTGAAGCTTTCTTT.

This clonotype occurred many times. The chain couples TRBV20-1 to TRBJ2-7; tentative D call: TRBD1 (5 bases). Germline V gene lookup returns CDR1 DFQATT and CDR2 SNEGSKA (reference sequence). The CDR3 runs 12 residues. V was pared by 2 bases and J by 5 bases, with 10 bases between. The CDR3 coding sequence is TGCAGTGCTAGAATGTGGGGCCACGAGCAGTACTTC. As protein: CSARMWGHEQYF.

The J gene is TRBJ2-3, the V gene TRBV7-9, with TRBD1 identical over 8 bases. The CDR3 has 14 residues. Germline V lookup: CDR1 SEHNR, CDR2 FQNEAQ (reference sequence). V gave up 4 bases and J gave up 5 bases; unmatched junction bases: 5. The CDR3 DNA follows: TGTGCCAGCAGCTCCGGGACAGGAAGAGATACGCAGTATTTT. It specifies CASSSGTGRDTQYF. The variable domain in full, with the rest retrieved from reference TRBV7-9 and TRBJ2-3, is DTGVSQNPRHKITKRGQNVTFRCDPISEHNRLYWYRQTLGQGPEFLTYFQNEAQLEKSRLLSDRFSAERPKGSFSTLEIQRTEQGDSAMYLCASSSGTGRDTQYFGPGTRLTVL.

This clonotype was counted many times. This sequence joins TRBV28 and TRBJ1-1, with 8 positions matching TRBD1. Germline values: CDR1 MDHEN, CDR2 SYDVKM. V gave up 6 bases and J gave up 9 bases; unmatched junction bases: 9. This CDR3 has 13 residues. The CDR3 coding sequence is TGTGCCAGCAGGTCTCAGGGGGCTGGACAAGCTTTCTTT. This encodes CASRSQGAGQAFF.

This clonotype was observed at least ten times. The chain uses TRBV18 and TRBJ2-5; D is possibly TRBD1 (7 bases). The CDR3 spans 14 residues. V was clipped by 2 bases and J by 4 bases, with 11 bases between them. The germline V gene encodes CDR1 KGHSH and CDR2 LQKENI. CDR3: CASSPGGGSETQYF. CDR3 coding DNA: TGTGCCAGCTCACCAGGAGGGGGCTCAGAGACCCAGTACTTC.

This clonotype showed up many times. The CDR3 loop is CSARKRESGNEQFF. The CDR3 DNA follows: TGCAGTGCTAGAAAGCGGGAGTCGGGGAATGAGCAGTTCTTC. The chain recombines TRBV20-1 with TRBJ2-1; 8 nucleotides agree with TRBD2. Germline V gene sequence: CDR1 DFQATT, CDR2 SNEGSKA (reference sequence). The CDR3 is 14 residues long. V gave up 2 bases and J gave up 7 bases; unmatched junction bases: 7.